This entry features one T cell receptor (beta chain) sequence. Its cognate antigen is unknown. TCRdb's table, derived via immunoSEQ multiplex PCR, lists solely in-frame clones and lacks some. Seen here are about 6,100 clones, 21% observed once, and the top ten hold about 16%. This specimen comes from a study of sequential checkpoint blockade in melanoma. Study information: Matched biopsies came pretreatment and at week 13 for approximately 20 patients. Study-level results: Clinical benefit was about 30 times likelier when tumor T-cell fraction and clonality increased.

J lost 8 bases, V lost 6 bases, and 8 bases had no gene match. Looked up from germline, CDR1 is LNHDA and CDR2 is SQIVND (reference sequence). The length of the CDR3 is 14 residues. Noted treatment: randomized to nivolumab then ipilimumab (arm A) or the reverse (arm B). The input for sequencing was tumor tissue (inferred from file names), taken from a patient given nivolumab and ipilimumab in sequence. This receptor was identified in a human donor with melanoma. The genes are TRBV19 and TRBJ2-1; 9 nucleotides align to TRBD1. The CDR3 DNA sequence: TGTGCCAGTAGCACGGGACAGGGTTTCTATGAGCAGTTCTTC. Protein: CASSTGQGFYEQFF.